What follows is one T cell receptor beta chain and its context. A few counts support this clonotype. This receptor's antigen is unknown. Nothing much larger sits one base from this clone, and base qualities are not available. Donors were 39 systemically healthy Caucasian individuals from Russia aged roughly 6 to 95 years. About 10 milliliters of peripheral blood were collected from each donor into EDTA-treated Vacutainer tubes. PBMCs were isolated by Ficoll-Paque density-gradient centrifugation, with at least 6.5 million obtained per sample. Trizol reagent was used to extract total RNA from the PBMCs, yielding at least 5.5 micrograms per sample. The percentages of naive CD45RAhigh/CD27high T cells were determined by flow cytometry on a PBMC aliquot from every donor. The CDR3 numbers 16 residues from cysteine through phenylalanine. Only the CDR3 region is kept as DNA, spanning 48 bases read in frame from base 1. The germline V and J ends show losses of 4 bases and 7 bases respectively, and no gene match explains 6 bases of the junction. Sequences SGHAT (CDR1) and FQNNGV (CDR2) are obtained from the germline V gene.

The record originates from a study of blood T cells in healthy people across ages (dated by TCRdb to 2015 to 2017). Study-wide context: In model experiments, template switching captured about one uniquely barcoded TCR beta cDNA molecule for every two T cells. Donors were grouped into four age groups: young (average approximately 15 years), middle-aged (39), aged (around 62) and long-lived (about 82). Donors of different ages were randomly distributed across sequencing lanes to avoid experimental bias. Two additional independent replicas of 1 million unique cDNA reads from the same blood draw were analyzed for two donors (one aged 18 to 29 and one aged 80 or older). To track age-related changes in TCR beta repertoire diversity, the study relied on deep sequencing normalized with unique cDNA molecular identifiers.

The library was made by 5' RACE. For sequencing, an Illumina HiSeq 2500 was employed. A second PCR of about 7 to 12 cycles was run with a J-beta primer mix and a sample-barcoded 5' primer. A unique molecular identifier was introduced onto each TCR beta cDNA molecule by a template-switch 5' adaptor carrying 12 random nucleotides. At least 2.5 million CDR3-containing paired-end reads were obtained from each sample. First-strand cDNA was synthesized from all RNA with the Mint cDNA synthesis kit, primed by a TRBC-specific oligonucleotide. After uracil-DNA glycosylase treatment, a first 18-cycle PCR used universal primers M1SS and BC2_uni_R on all cDNA. In the original analysis: For normalization, 1 million high-quality reads were randomly selected from each sample, with every read carrying a distinct molecular identifier. Instead of being binned into consensus sequences, reads that shared molecular identifiers were thrown out. MiTCR, with a Q25 quality threshold and the strictest error-elimination algorithm, was used for CDR3 identification, clonotype clustering and error correction. Lower-bound total TCR beta diversity was estimated with a nonparametric unseen species model using Euler transformation. TCRdb reprocessing: public reads trimmed at Q25 with fastp, clones called with MiXCR, in-frame beta chains kept. Each record represents a unique CDR3 protein, reported with the most common genes and DNA among its rows. The V and J calls shown here were made by TCRdb, not taken from the authors' results. In all, the sample holds about 690,000 distinct CDR3 sequences, and around two fifths of those were seen once. The biggest ten clones account for about 32% of the sample.

Study-level results and caveats: Compared with the aged group, the long-lived group had more naive CD4+ T cells, fewer expanded clones and increased TCR diversity, a pattern suggesting age selection. There was a strong correlation between observed TCR beta diversity and the percentage of naive T cells measured by flow cytometry. Estimates of total diversity from one million sequenced T cells were regarded as lower bounds and underestimates. Donor CMV infection status was unknown, potentially confounding age-related changes in expanded clonotypes. Observed TCR beta diversity per million T cells fell roughly linearly with age, and a significant reduction was already apparent by age about 38. Because profiling used bulk unsorted PBMCs, naive and antigen-experienced compartments could not be compared conclusively.

The TCR sequence derives from a man older than 75 in good health. Material: blood. The sequence is built from TRBV11-2 and TRBJ2-4, with 14 bases aligning to TRBD2. CDR3 region: CASSSQTSGGANIQYF. In nucleotides, the sequence is TGTGCCAGCAGCTCCCAGACTAGCGGGGGGGCTAACATTCAGTACTTC.